The text below deals with one TCR beta chain. The identical CDR3 is also encoded by other nucleotide sequences in the sample. The CDR3 totals 13 residues. The trim removed 0 bases at V and 8 bases at J, leaving 3 bases unmatched. Germline V gives CDR1 SGHTA, CDR2 FQGNSA. The data stem from a study of blood T cell repertoires in COVID-19. Overall study context: The United States, Italy and Spain provided the acute and convalescent COVID-19 samples. From T cells, B-cell-depleted T cells, or PBMCs came the material, which was cDNA or gDNA.

Original processing methods: Reference gene primer amplification in the assay estimated nucleated cell counts. Generated by immunoSEQ multiplex PCR, the TCRdb table keeps only in-frame clones and is missing some. V, J and clone size reflect that table, while D and trimming were determined from the DNA. The sample has about 260,000 clones; about 85% are singletons. This sequence joins TRBV7-2 and TRBJ1-2; 7 nucleotides line up with TRBD1. The clonotype originates from a woman aged 50 to 60 who had recovered from COVID-19. The specimen sequenced was peripheral blood. For the CDR3, the DNA is TGTGCCAGCAGCTTAGCAGGGGGCTGGGGCTACACCTTC. Amino acid sequence: CASSLAGGWGYTF.